This entry concerns a single T cell receptor (beta chain). Authors' methods: Reference gene primer amplification in the assay estimated nucleated cell counts. Data came from immunoSEQ multiplex PCR; TCRdb stores just in-frame clones and leaves some out. The DNA was the basis for D and trimming; V, J and clone size are from that table. The repertoire holds hundreds of thousands of clones, with 70% to 90% as singletons. The sample originates from a study of blood T cell repertoires in COVID-19. Study context: The United States, Italy and Spain supplied acute and convalescent COVID-19 samples. PBMCs, B-cell-depleted T cells, or T cells provided the cDNA or gDNA that made up the material.

This CDR3 has 13 amino acids. Between the trimmed V and J ends, which lost 7 bases and 10 bases, there was a span of 15 bases. Germline values: CDR1 SGHRS, CDR2 YFSETQ. The rearrangement links TRBV5-1 to TRBJ1-6; maybe TRBD1 (6 bases). Sequenced material: peripheral blood. The receptor comes from a man between 18 and 29 years old with active or convalescent COVID-19. This chain's CDR3 is CASQTGTQSPLHF. CDR3 nucleotide sequence: TGCGCCAGCCAAACCGGGACACAGTCACCCCTCCACTTT.